Following are 19 T cell receptor beta chains from one sample sequenced in a study of blood T cell repertoires in COVID-19. The repertoire was sequenced with immunoSEQ multiplex PCR; TCRdb's copy has only in-frame clones and lacks some. Of a few hundred thousand clones listed, roughly nine tenths are singletons. The sequencing sample was made of PBMCs or T cells enriched from blood (not recorded which). These receptors all come from a woman aged 25 to 45 who had recovered from COVID-19.

The chain couples TRBV7-2 to TRBJ2-1; 9 nucleotides agree with TRBD2. Germline loops: CDR1 SGHTA, CDR2 FQGNSA. CDR3 length: 15 amino acids. V dropped 3 bases and J dropped 9; count of bases not matched to a gene: 9. The CDR3 nucleotides read TGTGCCAGCAGCTTTTTTCGGCGGGAGGGCCTTGAGCAGTTCTTC. Translated, it gives CASSFFRREGLEQFF.

The CDR3 DNA reads TGTGCCAGCAGCCTCGGGGGGTCCTACAATGAGCAGTTCTTC. The encoded protein is CASSLGGSYNEQFF. This sequence joins TRBV6-5 and TRBJ2-1; 7 bases fit TRBD2. Germline loops: CDR1 MNHEY, CDR2 SVGAGI. Trimming took 6 bases from V and 1 from J; bases not matched to a gene: 3. The CDR3 consists of 14 residues.

In its sample, this clone was seen once. This chain joins TRBV13 and TRBJ2-7; 8 nucleotides align to TRBD2. The germline CDR1 and CDR2 sequences are PRHDT and FYEKMQ (reference sequence). The CDR3 sequence is 15 residues long. Losses at the gene ends were 5 bases for V and 4 bases for J; bases not matched to a gene: 10. CDR3 protein: CASSPPGGGKYEQYF. The CDR3 DNA reads as TGTGCCAGCAGCCCCCCTGGCGGGGGGAAGTACGAGCAGTACTTC.

This clone has just one count. The V and J genes are TRBV4-1 and TRBJ1-6, with D possibly being TRBD1 (5 bases). This CDR3 spans 13 amino acids. The germline gives CDR1 MGHRA, CDR2 YSYEKL. The V gene lost 1 base and the J gene lost 9 bases, with 7 bases spanning the gap. The CDR3 region is CASSQGQPSPLHF. The CDR3 DNA reads as TGCGCCAGCAGCCAAGGACAGCCTTCACCCCTCCACTTT.

V and J are TRBV2 and TRBJ2-5; 7 bases are a match to TRBD1. The CDR3 covers 13 residues. V trimming: 5 bases; J trimming: 4 bases; junction bases outside the gene matches: 4. CDR1 and CDR2 (germline): SNHLY, FYNNEI. The CDR3 protein is CASSLGQAETQYF. The CDR3 region has the DNA TGTGCCAGCAGTCTAGGACAGGCAGAGACCCAGTACTTC.

The genes are TRBV11-2 and TRBJ1-4; D is possibly TRBD1 (6 bases). Between the trimmed V and J ends, which lost 8 bases and 5 bases, there was a span of 15 bases. CDR1 SGHAT and CDR2 FQNNGV come from the germline V gene. This CDR3 contains 14 residues. The CDR3 DNA is TGTGCCAGCCCCCCCGGACAGCTAAATGAAAAACTGTTTTTT. It is translated as CASPPGQLNEKLFF.

The genes are TRBV5-1 and TRBJ1-6; D unresolved. CDR1 is SGHRS, CDR2 YFSETQ, per germline. Deletions cut 2 bases from V and 5 bases from J, with 11 bases between. The CDR3 contains 15 residues. CDR3 sequence: CASSFGPTDNSPLHF. For the CDR3, the DNA is TGCGCCAGCAGCTTTGGGCCCACAGATAATTCACCCCTCCACTTT.

V and J are TRBV11-2 and TRBJ1-2; 8 nucleotides agree with TRBD1. This CDR3 contains 14 residues. V lost 1 base to trimming and J lost 6 bases; unmatched junction nucleotides: 4. The germline V gene encodes CDR1 SGHAT and CDR2 FQNNGV. The CDR3 loop is CASSLGTGGNGYTF. CDR3 sequence (DNA): TGTGCCAGCAGCTTAGGTACAGGGGGTAATGGCTACACCTTC.

This clone was counted once. The CDR3 loop reads CASSWMTATEAFF. CDR3 DNA: TGTGCCAGCAGCTGGATGACAGCCACTGAAGCTTTCTTT. This chain connects TRBV6-2 or TRBV6-3 to TRBJ1-1; a weak D match, TRBD1 (5 bases). The V end was cut by 6 bases, the J end by 4 bases, with 12 bases between. CDR3 size: 13 residues. Germline V gives CDR1 MNHEY, CDR2 SVGEGT.

The V call is TRBV18, the J call TRBJ1-2, with 9 bases fitting TRBD1. Germline loops: CDR1 KGHSH, CDR2 LQKENI. The CDR3 contains 15 residues. After removal of 5 bases from V and 5 bases from J, the junction contained 9 bases not matched to a gene. The CDR3 sequence: CASSSGQGRKYGYTF. The CDR3 region has the DNA TGTGCCAGCTCATCAGGACAGGGGAGGAAATATGGCTACACCTTC.

The rearrangement joins TRBV7-2 to TRBJ1-2; a weak D match, TRBD1 (5 bases). There are 15 residues in the CDR3. The V end was cut by 5 bases, the J end by 5 bases, with 18 bases between. Germline-derived CDR1 and CDR2 are SGHTA and FQGNSA. Here the CDR3 DNA reads TGTGCCAGCAGCCCCGTGACAGAAGAGAATTATGGCTACACCTTC. Encoded protein: CASSPVTEENYGYTF.

The genes are TRBV5-6 and TRBJ1-2; weak D call: TRBD1 (5 bases). The V gene lost 7 bases and the J gene lost 6 bases, with 13 bases spanning the gap. The CDR3 consists of 12 residues. Germline CDR1 reads SGHDT; CDR2 reads YYEEEE. The CDR3 spells CASATDMHGYTF. CDR3 DNA: TGTGCCAGCGCGACAGATATGCATGGCTACACCTTC.

The chain combines TRBV11-2 with TRBJ1-1; D gene ambiguous. Germline V CDR1 and CDR2: SGHAT, FQNNGV. V lost 2 bases and J lost 2, with 9 bases in between. This CDR3 spans 14 amino acids. The DNA of the CDR3 is TGTGCCAGCAGCTTAAATACGCGTAACACTGAAGCTTTCTTT. Amino acids: CASSLNTRNTEAFF.

The chain uses TRBV28 and TRBJ1-2; 7 bases match TRBD1. The germline V gene has CDR1 MDHEN and CDR2 SYDVKM. V was clipped by 5 bases and J by 7 bases; unmatched bases: 10. The CDR3 is 14 amino acids. The CDR3 is CASSAKDRLGGYTF. For the CDR3, the DNA is TGTGCCAGCAGTGCTAAGGACAGGCTGGGTGGCTACACCTTC.

V usage is TRBV5-1 and J usage is TRBJ2-3, with D perhaps TRBD2 (6 bases). Germline CDR1 and CDR2: SGHRS and YFSETQ. Trimming pared 0 bases from V and 6 bases from J, leaving 14 bases between. This CDR3 has 15 residues. DNA of the CDR3: TGCGCCAGCAGCTTGGTAGGTCTAGCGTCCGATACGCAGTATTTT. Encoded protein: CASSLVGLASDTQYF.

The V call is TRBV20-1, the J call TRBJ2-3; 10 bases align to TRBD2. This CDR3 has 14 residues. Germline V gene data show CDR1 as DFQATT and CDR2 as SNEGSKA (reference sequence). V was clipped by 3 bases and J by 5 bases; unmatched bases: 5. This CDR3 reads CSASQLAGLDTQYF. CDR3 nucleotide sequence: TGCAGTGCTAGTCAACTAGCGGGGCTAGATACGCAGTATTTT.

This clone has more than one count but fewer than ten. The rearrangement uses TRBV2 and TRBJ2-7; TRBD2 agrees at 7 bases. With 3 bases clipped from V and 0 bases from J, the junction kept 5 bases outside the gene matches. Looked up from germline, CDR1 is SNHLY and CDR2 is FYNNEI. The CDR3 is 15 residues long. Here the CDR3 reads CASSETAGYSYEQYF. CDR3 bases: TGTGCCAGCAGTGAGACAGCGGGATACTCCTACGAGCAGTACTTC.

This sequence joins TRBV2 and TRBJ1-5; 9 bases are a match to TRBD1. Unmatched junction bases numbered 10, after V lost 6 bases and J lost 4 bases. The germline gives CDR1 SNHLY, CDR2 FYNNEI. This CDR3 comprises 16 residues. The CDR3 region has the DNA TGTGCCAGCAGCTACCGGCGGACAGGGGAGAATCAGCCCCAGCATTTT. Residues: CASSYRRTGENQPQHF.

This chain joins TRBV28 and TRBJ2-7; 10 positions agree with TRBD2. V was clipped by 6 bases and J by 6 bases; unmatched bases: 8. There are 14 residues in the CDR3. The germline CDR1 and CDR2 sequences are MDHEN and SYDVKM. CDR3 DNA: TGTGCCAGCAGCCTAAGCGGGAGGGCAGGCGAGCAGTACTTC. This codes for CASSLSGRAGEQYF. The entire variable domain, with the rest obtained from reference TRBV28 and TRBJ2-7, is as follows: DVKVTQSSRYLVKRTGEKVFLECVQDMDHENMFWYRQDPGLGLRLIYFSYDVKMKEKGDIPEGYSVSREKKERFSLILESASTNQTSMYLCASSLSGRAGEQYFGPGTRLTVT.